The entry below describes one T cell receptor (beta chain). The antigen is not known. When the RNA was reverse transcribed, random hexamers were used with an input of roughly 0.5 to 1 ug. The authors amplified TCR beta CDR3 across 54 Vbeta and 13 Jbeta using immunoSEQ multiplex PCR. TCRdb analysed the immunoSEQ multiplex PCR reads with MiXCR anew, one entry per CDR3 protein. The sample shows 160,000 or so distinct CDR3 sequences, under 95% of them seen only once. TCR beta from blood CD8+ and CD4+ T cells was sequenced. The healthy controls were matched to patients by age and sex. The data originate from a study of CD8 T cells in Susac syndrome. Broader study findings: It was acknowledged by the study that relatively few individuals were included in its TCR sequencing and HLA analysis.

This TCR came from a human donor in good health. Sequencing used CD4+ T cells from PBMCs.

CDR3 residues: CASNNEVTGELFF. For the CDR3, the DNA is TGCGCCAGCAACAACGAGGTAACCGGGGAGCTGTTTTTT. The chain combines TRBV5-1 with TRBJ2-2, with D hard to call. Trimming stripped 6 bases from V and 5 bases from J, with 11 bases between. This CDR3 region has 13 residues. The germline CDR1 and CDR2 sequences are SGHRS and YFSETQ.